This T cell receptor beta chain appears in the sequencing data of a study of beta chain features in type 1 diabetes. Findings and limits, study-wide: People with Type 1 diabetes carried modestly yet significantly shorter TCRB CDR3s in all four CD4+ subsets. Sampled from patients, naive, central memory and Treg TCRB repertoires appeared more similar than those sampled from healthy donors.

Once sorted, every population was more than 95% pure. The investigators reverse transcribed all of the isolated RNA, so they sequenced expressed TCRB transcripts. Profiled with immunoSEQ multiplex PCR; TCRdb holds only in-frame clones, not every one. In the table there are some 660,000 clones, 11% to 15% of which are singletons. The trim removed 5 bases at V and 2 bases at J, leaving 5 bases unmatched. CDR3 length: 14 amino acids. Per the germline V gene, CDR1 is GTSNPN and CDR2 is SVGIG (reference sequence). To note about this clone: Its antigen is currently unknown.

Sequenced: naive CD4+ T cells from blood. The receptor was derived from a man aged 18 to 35 with type 1 diabetes. The chain employs TRBV30 and TRBJ2-1; TRBD2 aligns across 8 bases. The CDR3 DNA reads TGTGCCTGGGTTAGCGGGGCTACCTACAATGAGCAGTTCTTC. It translates to CAWVSGATYNEQFF. The entire variable domain, with the rest obtained from reference TRBV30 and TRBJ2-1, is as follows: SQTIHQWPATLVQPVGSPLSLECTVEGTSNPNLYWYRQAAGRGLQLLFYSVGIGQISSEVPQNLSASRPQDRQFILSSKKLLLSDSGFYLCAWVSGATYNEQFFGPGTRLTVL.